The TCR beta chain described here comes from a study of PD-L1 blockade in urothelial cancer (dated by TCRdb to 2015 to 2018). Notes on the research overall: All patients started therapy in about 2014 and received atezolizumab 1,200 mg intravenously every 3 weeks. About 90% of the 29 patients were identified as males with urothelial cancer of bladder origin, and a prior smoking history was reported by 18 of 29 patients. Patients had an ECOG performance status of 0 or 1 and had received between 0 and 3 prior chemotherapy regimens. Blood samples were analyzed at 3 weeks after treatment start (second dose) and at 6 weeks after treatment start. Blood samples gave a median of about 150,000 T cells and 83,000 or so unique TCRs, with a median clonality of approximately 0.08. The study was an exploratory multi-omic analysis of somatic, immune and clinical correlates of response to PD-L1 blockade with atezolizumab in urothelial cancer. TCR sequencing covered pretreatment tumor samples and matched, serially collected peripheral blood taken before and after atezolizumab treatment. Durable clinical benefit meant progression-free survival longer than 6 months, and TCR features were also tested against progression-free and overall survival. In the same patients who had TCR sequencing, pretreatment tumors also underwent whole exome sequencing and RNA sequencing. Durable clinical benefit was achieved by nine patients and was not achieved by 20 patients. Over 28 patients had pretreatment blood TCR-seq, about 24 had at least one posttreatment blood collection, and about 24 had tumor TCR-seq.

Overall study outcomes, separate from this receptor: Greater expansion of tumor-associated TCR clones in peripheral blood 3 weeks after the start of treatment was observed in patients with durable benefit (n of about 20, p = 0.022). Because the sample size was small (n ≈ 28) and many of the analyses were exploratory, the results are meant to be hypothesis-generating. A pretreatment peripheral blood TCR clonality below the median was linked to improved progression-free and overall survival.

The cohort comprised around 30 patients with locally advanced or metastatic urothelial carcinoma treated at Memorial Sloan Kettering on a trial protocol. Peripheral blood mononuclear cells were collected from each patient pretreatment and during treatment, giving between 1 and 8 total time points per patient. The Qiagen DNeasy Blood extraction kit was used to purify genomic DNA from total PBMCs and tumor samples. PBMCs were collected pretreatment and during treatment, and were isolated and stored as previously described. Each PCR received spiked-in synthetic TCR analog templates so that absolute template abundance could be estimated from read counts. The immunoSEQ assay was used to amplify TCRbeta CDR3 regions from genomic DNA with bias-controlled V and J gene primers. Rearranged TCRbeta segments were sequenced at approximately 20X coverage. For the original study's pipeline: Sequencing errors were corrected by clustering and CDR3s were annotated against IMGT to assign V, D and J genes. Out-of-frame and stop-codon sequences were excluded, and only productive TCRbeta rearrangements were used in downstream analyses. Clonality was computed as one minus Shannon entropy normalized by the log of the number of unique productive sequences. Clones differing between time points or between blood and tumor were identified using Fisher's exact test with Benjamini-Hochberg correction, with an adjusted p below 0.01 applied as the threshold. In TCRdb, the immuneACCESS table is reduced to in-frame sequences with V and J assigned. These tables do not hold every clone; where another copy was compared, an unresolved V gene accounts for under half, and the others remain unexplained. V and J calls plus clone size are reproduced from that table; the DNA served to infer D and trimming. The sample records about 43,000 clones, about nine tenths of which are singletons. The ten largest make up 3.9% of the sample.

Turning to this clone: This receptor's antigen is unknown. No quality values exist for individual bases; no much larger clone is one base distant.

Inclusive of the bounding cysteine and phenylalanine, the CDR3 is 14 residues long. Just the 42-base CDR3 DNA is kept, in frame starting at base 1. V sheds 3 bases and J sheds 6 bases, leaving 11 bases between their ends. CDR1 and CDR2 are read off the germline V gene as KGHSH and LQKENI. The TCR comes from an older man with urothelial cancer. The material was PBMCs, obtained around atezolizumab (anti-PD-L1) treatment. The chain links TRBV18 with TRBJ2-2; the D gene is unclear. The CDR3 protein: CASSPAAFAGELFF. The nucleotide sequence is given as TGTGCCAGCTCACCCGCAGCGTTTGCCGGGGAGCTGTTTTTT.